This T cell receptor beta chain was sequenced during a study of shared clonotypes between healthy human individuals. Overall study findings and caveats: Naive subsets generally had larger estimated richness than memory subsets.

The germline CDR1 and CDR2 sequences are DFQATT and SNEGSKA (reference sequence). This CDR3 contains 11 residues. For this clone: Antigen: not known.

The data were produced by immunoSEQ multiplex PCR, yet TCRdb's version contains in-frame clones alone and is incomplete. The data show approximately 100,000 clones, approximately 70% seen once. Input material: memory CD8+ T cells sorted from blood. Specified subset: CD45RO+ cells pooled with CCR7-negative TemRA cells. The source of this sequence is a woman aged 25 to 39 in good health. V and J are TRBV20-1 and TRBJ2-5; D remains unclear. The DNA matches TRBJ2-7 better at its end, which makes the J call doubtful. CDR3 nucleotide sequence: TGCAGTGCTAGAGAGGACTACGAGCAGTACTTC. It yields the protein CSAREDYEQYF.